These T cell receptor beta chains were read from a single sample in a study of cytomegalovirus exposure and HLA in healthy donors. The table came from immunoSEQ multiplex PCR; TCRdb's copy has only in-frame clones and leaves some out. Among 150,000 or so clones, roughly 9.8% were seen once, and the ten largest hold approximately 1.9%. The sample taken for sequencing was PBMCs. All receptors derive from a middle-aged man in good health and CMV-seronegative. Both conserved end residues are part of each CDR3. A D gene is named only where the DNA matches it firmly. Not every row has a clone size; where given, it reads once, few, many or a size class.

j_call: TRBJ2-3
clone_size: .
v_call: TRBV28
d_call: .
cdr3_nt: TGTGCCAGCATTCACAGGCCCCGCACCAACACAGATACGCAGTATTTT
cdr3_aa: CASIHRPRTNTDTQYF

j_call: TRBJ2-7
clone_size: .
v_call: TRBV19
d_call: TRBD2
cdr3_nt: TGTGCCAGTAGTATTTCGAGCGAGCGGGGCTACGAGCAGTACTTC
cdr3_aa: CASSISSERGYEQYF

j_call: TRBJ2-6
clone_size: few
v_call: TRBV25-1
d_call: .
cdr3_nt: TGTGCCAGCAGTGACCCTCACAGAATCGGTCTCAACGTCCTGACTTTC
cdr3_aa: CASSDPHRIGLNVLTF

j_call: TRBJ1-6
clone_size: many
v_call: TRBV30
d_call: .
cdr3_nt: TGTGCCTGGAGTAGGCAGGAGGATTCACCCCTCCACTTT
cdr3_aa: CAWSRQEDSPLHF

j_call: TRBJ2-3
clone_size: few
v_call: TRBV7-9
d_call: TRBD1
cdr3_nt: TGTGCCAGCACCCGGGGACAGGGGTCAGATACGCAGTATTTT
cdr3_aa: CASTRGQGSDTQYF

j_call: TRBJ2-1
clone_size: .
v_call: TRBV13
d_call: TRBD2
cdr3_nt: TGTGCCAGCAGCTTAGGCGGGACTAGCGGGATTCATGAGCAGTTCTTC
cdr3_aa: CASSLGGTSGIHEQFF

j_call: TRBJ2-1
clone_size: .
v_call: TRBV10-1
d_call: .
cdr3_nt: TGCGCCAGCAGTGAGCTACCAGCGGCGCCGACCTACAATGAGCAGTTCTTC
cdr3_aa: CASSELPAAPTYNEQFF

j_call: TRBJ1-4
clone_size: few
v_call: TRBV6-5
d_call: .
cdr3_nt: TGTGCCAGCAGTTACGGAGGGACTGAAAAACTGTTTTTT
cdr3_aa: CASSYGGTEKLFF

j_call: TRBJ2-6
clone_size: .
v_call: TRBV29-1
d_call: TRBD2
cdr3_nt: TGCAGCGCCGTAAGACGGGAGGGGGCTGGGGCCAACGTCCTGACTTTC
cdr3_aa: CSAVRREGAGANVLTF

j_call: TRBJ2-7
clone_size: .
v_call: TRBV7-8
d_call: TRBD2
cdr3_nt: TGTGCCAGCAGCTTAGATGGTACCGGGGGGAGACTCGAGCAGTACTTC
cdr3_aa: CASSLDGTGGRLEQYF

j_call: TRBJ1-1
clone_size: .
v_call: TRBV15
d_call: TRBD1
cdr3_nt: TGTGCCACCAGCAGACCACAGGGGACTGAAGCTTTCTTT
cdr3_aa: CATSRPQGTEAFF

j_call: TRBJ2-1
clone_size: few
v_call: TRBV2
d_call: TRBD1
cdr3_nt: TGTGCCGGACAGGGAAATGAGCAGTTCTTC
cdr3_aa: CAGQGNEQFF

j_call: TRBJ2-3
clone_size: .
v_call: TRBV11-2
d_call: TRBD1
cdr3_nt: TGTGCCAGCAGCGTAGACAGGGTAGGCACAGATACGCAGTATTTT
cdr3_aa: CASSVDRVGTDTQYF

j_call: TRBJ1-1
clone_size: .
v_call: TRBV10-3
d_call: .
cdr3_nt: TGTGCCATCAGTAAAGGGGCTGGGAACACTGAAGCTTTCTTT
cdr3_aa: CAISKGAGNTEAFF

j_call: TRBJ1-5
clone_size: few
v_call: TRBV6-6
d_call: .
cdr3_nt: TGTGCCAGCAGACTTGACAGTAATCAGCCCCAGCATTTT
cdr3_aa: CASRLDSNQPQHF

j_call: TRBJ1-5
clone_size: .
v_call: TRBV28
d_call: TRBD1
cdr3_nt: TGTGCCAGCAGTTTGTCAGGACAGGTTAGCAATCAGCCCCAGCATTTT
cdr3_aa: CASSLSGQVSNQPQHF

j_call: TRBJ2-1
clone_size: few
v_call: TRBV7-9
d_call: .
cdr3_nt: TGTGCCAGCAGCGGAAACAGCATGAGCTCCTACAATGAGCAGTTCTTC
cdr3_aa: CASSGNSMSSYNEQFF

j_call: TRBJ1-1
clone_size: .
v_call: TRBV27
d_call: .
cdr3_nt: TGTGCCAGCAGTTTATTATTGGGTCTCCGGGAGGAAGCTTTCTTT
cdr3_aa: CASSLLLGLREEAFF

j_call: TRBJ1-5
clone_size: few
v_call: TRBV4-2
d_call: .
cdr3_nt: TGTGCCAGCAGCCAAGAACCGGGTAGCAATCAGCCCCAGCATTTT
cdr3_aa: CASSQEPGSNQPQHF

j_call: TRBJ2-3
clone_size: .
v_call: TRBV18
d_call: TRBD2
cdr3_nt: TGTGCCAGCTCACCCCGGACTAGCGGAAGTACAGATACGCAGTATTTT
cdr3_aa: CASSPRTSGSTDTQYF

j_call: TRBJ2-7
clone_size: .
v_call: TRBV19
d_call: .
cdr3_nt: TGTGCCAGTAGTCCCCGCAGGGACGAGCAGTACTTC
cdr3_aa: CASSPRRDEQYF

j_call: TRBJ2-7
clone_size: few
v_call: TRBV5-8
d_call: .
cdr3_nt: TGTGCCAGCAGCTTGGAAGGGGGGGCGAGATACGAGCAGTACTTC
cdr3_aa: CASSLEGGARYEQYF

j_call: TRBJ1-6
clone_size: .
v_call: TRBV27
d_call: TRBD1
cdr3_nt: TGTGCCAGCAGTTTTGGTAGTGGACAGGGGGTGAGCTCACCCCTCCACTTT
cdr3_aa: CASSFGSGQGVSSPLHF

j_call: TRBJ2-3
clone_size: .
v_call: TRBV6-1
d_call: .
cdr3_nt: TGTGCCAGCATTCTCGGAGGCGCAGATACGCAGTATTTT
cdr3_aa: CASILGGADTQYF

j_call: TRBJ1-1
clone_size: few
v_call: TRBV30
d_call: .
cdr3_nt: TGTGCCTGGACGGGGGATCCGACTGAAGCTTTCTTT
cdr3_aa: CAWTGDPTEAFF

j_call: TRBJ1-4
clone_size: .
v_call: TRBV18
d_call: .
cdr3_nt: TGTGCCAGCTCACAGGGGACTAATGAAAAACTGTTTTTT
cdr3_aa: CASSQGTNEKLFF

j_call: TRBJ2-3
clone_size: .
v_call: TRBV12-2
d_call: .
cdr3_nt: TGTGCAAGTCGCTTAGGTGGTAGCGGGGGGCCGCGATCCGCAGATACGCAGTATTTT
cdr3_aa: CASRLGGSGGPRSADTQYF

j_call: TRBJ1-5
clone_size: few
v_call: TRBV6-1
d_call: .
cdr3_nt: TGTGCCAGCAGCCACACAGGCGGCAATCAGCCCCAGCATTTT
cdr3_aa: CASSHTGGNQPQHF

j_call: TRBJ1-2
clone_size: .
v_call: TRBV7-6
d_call: TRBD1
cdr3_nt: TGTGCCAGCAGTTCACAGGGGACTGGCTACACCTTC
cdr3_aa: CASSSQGTGYTF

j_call: TRBJ2-1
clone_size: .
v_call: TRBV29-1
d_call: TRBD2
cdr3_nt: TGCAGCGTCCTGACTAGCGGTACCTACAATGAGCAGTTCTTC
cdr3_aa: CSVLTSGTYNEQFF

j_call: TRBJ1-1
clone_size: .
v_call: TRBV7-3
d_call: TRBD1
cdr3_nt: TGTGCCAGCAGCCCTGGGACAGGGGGGGCCACTGAAGCTTTCTTT
cdr3_aa: CASSPGTGGATEAFF

j_call: TRBJ2-5
clone_size: .
v_call: TRBV9
d_call: TRBD2
cdr3_nt: TGTGCCAGCAGCTCCGACTTCCCGGGACTAGCGGGAAAAGAGACCCAGTACTTC
cdr3_aa: CASSSDFPGLAGKETQYF

j_call: TRBJ1-1
clone_size: .
v_call: TRBV6-1
d_call: TRBD1
cdr3_nt: TGTGCCAGCAGTGCCCACAGGGGCACTGAAGCTTTCTTT
cdr3_aa: CASSAHRGTEAFF

j_call: TRBJ1-2
clone_size: few
v_call: TRBV19
d_call: TRBD1
cdr3_nt: TGTGCCAGTAGTATAAGGGACAGGGGTGGCTACACCTTC
cdr3_aa: CASSIRDRGGYTF

j_call: TRBJ1-5
clone_size: few
v_call: TRBV2
d_call: TRBD1
cdr3_nt: TGTGCCAGCAAAATACGACAGGGATCGAGCAATCAGCCCCAGCATTTT
cdr3_aa: CASKIRQGSSNQPQHF

j_call: TRBJ2-5
clone_size: few
v_call: TRBV4-1
d_call: .
cdr3_nt: TGCGCCAGCAGCCAAGATCGGACGGGGGGCCAAGAGGCCCAGTACTTC
cdr3_aa: CASSQDRTGGQEAQYF

j_call: TRBJ2-2
clone_size: few
v_call: TRBV6-6
d_call: .
cdr3_nt: TGTGCCAGCGAGGGAGGGGGGGCTGGCGGGGAGCTGTTTTTT
cdr3_aa: CASEGGGAGGELFF